This is a list of T cell receptor beta chains from one sample in a study of T cell responses to AZD1222 COVID-19 vaccine. Generated by immunoSEQ multiplex PCR, the TCRdb table keeps only in-frame clones and is missing some. The data show 65,000 to 70,000 clones, more than 70% seen once. This sample comprised peripheral blood, obtained on day 0 of AZD1222 vaccination. Receptor source: an adult in good health. CDR3s include the opening cysteine and the closing phenylalanine or tryptophan. The D gene is left open where the match is weak. Expanded clones get a size class; other rows say once, few or many, or leave the size out.

v_call,clone_size,j_call,d_call,cdr3_nt,cdr3_aa
TRBV5-1,-,TRBJ2-6,TRBD2,TGCGCCAGCAGCTTGGTCCTAGCGGGGGACTCTGGGGCCAACGTCCTGACTTTC,CASSLVLAGDSGANVLTF
TRBV28,once,TRBJ2-7,-,TGTGCCAGCAGGTCCCGACAGGATTATGGCGAGCAGTACTTC,CASRSRQDYGEQYF
TRBV15,once,TRBJ1-3,-,TGTGCCACCAGCAGAGATAGGGCCGGTGGAAACACCATATATTTT,CATSRDRAGGNTIYF
TRBV5-1,-,TRBJ1-3,-,TGCGCCAGCAGCTTGAGTTATCGGGCTAACACGGGCTCTGGAAACACCATATATTTT,CASSLSYRANTGSGNTIYF
TRBV27,-,TRBJ2-7,TRBD1,TGTGCCAGCAGCGCGACAGGGGGCGTCTACGAGCAGTACTTC,CASSATGGVYEQYF
TRBV6-5,-,TRBJ1-2,-,TGTGCCAGCAGTTCTGGACAATACAACTATGGCTACACCTTC,CASSSGQYNYGYTF
TRBV5-1,few,TRBJ1-1,-,TGCGCCAGCAGTGGTCGGGGAGGGAACACTGAAGCTTTCTTT,CASSGRGGNTEAFF
TRBV6-6,-,TRBJ2-3,-,TGTGCCAGCAGCACGACTAGAGGGGCGTCAGATACGCAGTATTTT,CASSTTRGASDTQYF
TRBV29-1,-,TRBJ2-1,TRBD2,TGCACCACGGGGGGTAGTAGAGCCTCGAACAATGAGCAGTTCTTC,CTTGGSRASNNEQFF
TRBV27,many,TRBJ2-7,-,TGTGCCACCTCACCGGTAGGGTCCTACGAGCAGTACTTC,CATSPVGSYEQYF
TRBV10-3,once,TRBJ1-1,-,TGTGCCACCACGGCGGGGAACACTGAAGCTTTCTTT,CATTAGNTEAFF
TRBV7-2,-,TRBJ1-2,-,TGTGCCAGCAGCTTAGTCCGGGGCCATGGCTACACCTTC,CASSLVRGHGYTF
TRBV7-3,-,TRBJ2-5,-,TGTGCCAGCAGCGAGGACTTTTTAGGCGCCCAGTACTTC,CASSEDFLGAQYF
TRBV29-1,-,TRBJ1-1,-,TGCAGCGTTGAAGAAGGGGGACATGGGAACACTGAAGCTTTCTTT,CSVEEGGHGNTEAFF
TRBV25-1,-,TRBJ2-5,TRBD2,TGTGCCAGCAGTGAGGACCCTCTAGCGGGGGAGCGGGAGACCCAGTACTTC,CASSEDPLAGERETQYF
TRBV6-5,-,TRBJ2-3,-,TGTGCCAGCAGTTACGGCGGCGGCACAGATACGCAGTATTTT,CASSYGGGTDTQYF
TRBV21-1,few,TRBJ1-2,-,TGTGCCAGCAGCAAAGGGAGGACCGACTCGACTTCTAACTATGGCTACACCTTC,CASSKGRTDSTSNYGYTF
TRBV9,once,TRBJ2-5,-,TGTGCCAGCAGCGTAATGACTAGTACCCAAGAGACCCAGTACTTC,CASSVMTSTQETQYF
TRBV12-5,-,TRBJ1-3,TRBD1,TGTGCTAGTGGTTTGGTACGTTTAACGGGGACAGGGGTTATCACCATATATTTT,CASGLVRLTGTGVITIYF
TRBV10-3,-,TRBJ2-7,TRBD1,TGTGCCATCAGTGTTTCCGGACAGGGGACCTACGAGCAGTACTTC,CAISVSGQGTYEQYF
TRBV7-2,-,TRBJ2-7,-,TGTGCCAGCAGCTTAGTAGTTTACGAGCAGTACTTC,CASSLVVYEQYF
TRBV29-1,-,TRBJ2-1,-,TGCAGCGTTGAGGAGCGGCTCTCGGGGAATGAGCAGTTCTTC,CSVEERLSGNEQFF
TRBV9,-,TRBJ2-1,-,TGTGCCAGCAGCGTTTTTGGGGCGGTTGAGCAGTTCTTC,CASSVFGAVEQFF
TRBV7-2,-,TRBJ1-5,-,TGTGCCAGCAGCTTAGCTGGGGGGGGCATGCAGCCCCAGCATTTT,CASSLAGGGMQPQHF
TRBV7-3,few,TRBJ2-3,-,TGTGCCAGCAGCTTGGTGGGGGCTGCAGATACGCAGTATTTT,CASSLVGAADTQYF
TRBV18,-,TRBJ2-1,-,TGTGCCAGCTCCCCTAACCAGGGGTGGCAGTTCTTC,CASSPNQGWQFF
TRBV9,-,TRBJ2-5,TRBD2,TGTGCCAGCAGCGTAGTAGCCGGGGGGGGCGAGACCCAGTACTTC,CASSVVAGGGETQYF
TRBV21-1,-,TRBJ1-4,-,TGTGCCAGCAGCAAATCCCGACATAAACTGTTTTTT,CASSKSRHKLFF
TRBV3-1/TRBV3-2,-,TRBJ1-5,-,TGTGCCAGCAGCCCCCTTAATAGCAATCAGCCCCAGCATTTT,CASSPLNSNQPQHF
TRBV5-1,-,TRBJ2-5,-,TGCGCCAGCAGCTTGGTCCCACAAGAGACCCAGTACTTC,CASSLVPQETQYF
TRBV19,-,TRBJ1-6,-,TGTGCCAGTAGTATATTTCCGGGAAATAATTCACCCCTCCACTTT,CASSIFPGNNSPLHF
TRBV21-1,-,TRBJ2-1,-,TGTGCCAGCTCGACTAGCGGGGGGGCCGATGAGCAGTTCTTC,CASSTSGGADEQFF
TRBV2,-,TRBJ2-5,-,TGTGCCAGCAGTGAAGGAACGGGGGAAGAGACCCAGTACTTC,CASSEGTGEETQYF
TRBV12-3/TRBV12-4,-,TRBJ1-1,-,TGTGCCAGCAAAAGGTTTGGGAACACTGAAGCTTTCTTT,CASKRFGNTEAFF
TRBV20-1,-,TRBJ1-1,-,TGCAGTGCTAGGTGGAACACTGAAGCTTTCTTT,CSARWNTEAFF
TRBV19,few,TRBJ2-7,-,TGTGCCAGTAGTAGACGACAGAGATCCTACGAGCAGTACTTC,CASSRRQRSYEQYF
TRBV4-2,-,TRBJ2-5,-,TGTGCCAGCAGCCAATCCCTCGTCAGGTCGGCCCAAGAGACCCAGTACTTC,CASSQSLVRSAQETQYF
TRBV5-1,-,TRBJ2-1,-,TGCGCCAGCAGCTTGGGTTCATACAATGAGCAGTTCTTC,CASSLGSYNEQFF
TRBV6-6,-,TRBJ2-5,-,TGTGCCGGGGGGACCCCGAGGGAGACCCAGTACTTC,CAGGTPRETQYF
TRBV11-2,few,TRBJ2-7,TRBD1,TGTGCCAGCAGCCACCGGGACAGGGACTACGAGCAGTACTTC,CASSHRDRDYEQYF
TRBV9,-,TRBJ2-3,-,TGTGCCAGCAGCGTAGATGTGGGCGCGCAGTCAGATACGCAGTATTTT,CASSVDVGAQSDTQYF
TRBV20-1,-,TRBJ2-7,-,TGCAGTGCTTACAAGGACGAGCAGTACTTC,CSAYKDEQYF
TRBV2,-,TRBJ2-7,-,TGTGCCAGCAGGGCCGACTTCGGCCTTTTGGGTGAGCAGTACTTC,CASRADFGLLGEQYF
TRBV27,-,TRBJ1-5,TRBD1,TGTGCCAGCAGTCCGGACAGGGGAGTAGGGCGCAATCAGCCCCAGCATTTT,CASSPDRGVGRNQPQHF
TRBV3-1/TRBV3-2,once,TRBJ2-1,-,TGTGCCAGCAGCCCCCGGGGTAGCGGACCCTACAATGAGCAGTTCTTC,CASSPRGSGPYNEQFF
TRBV6-5,-,TRBJ1-1,-,TGTGCCAGCAGGGCAGGGAATACTGAAGCTTTCTTT,CASRAGNTEAFF
TRBV14,once,TRBJ2-2,-,TGTGCCAGCAGCCAAGTGGGGGGGCGCGTTTACACCGGGGAGCTGTTTTTT,CASSQVGGRVYTGELFF
TRBV10-3,-,TRBJ2-3,TRBD2,TGTGCCATCAGATGGACTAGCGGGGGGATAGATACGCAGTATTTT,CAIRWTSGGIDTQYF
TRBV6-1,-,TRBJ1-2,TRBD1,TGTGCCAGCAGTGAAGGGACAGGGGGCTATGGCTACACCTTC,CASSEGTGGYGYTF
TRBV21-1,-,TRBJ1-1,-,TGTGCCAGCAGCAAAGAGGGAAGGGAGAACACTGAAGCTTTCTTT,CASSKEGRENTEAFF
TRBV9,-,TRBJ1-4,TRBD1,TGTGCCAGCAGCGCTACCCGACAGGGGATAGGGGAAAAACTGTTTTTT,CASSATRQGIGEKLFF